These 21 T cell receptor beta chains were all obtained from the same sample, sequenced in a study of beta chain features in type 1 diabetes. Isolated RNA was reverse transcribed in full, so expressed TCRB transcripts were sequenced. The assay was immunoSEQ multiplex PCR, and TCRdb's table has in-frame clones only and misses some. Of a few hundred thousand clones in the sample, less than 20% were seen once. Sequenced sample: naive CD4+ T cells from blood. These receptors came from a woman aged 18-29 years in good health.

The rearrangement uses TRBV30 and TRBJ1-1, with a tentative D call TRBD1 (6 bases). The CDR3 length is 18 residues. V shed 0 bases and J shed 1 base, with 21 bases lying between them. Germline CDR1 GTSNPN, CDR2 SVGIG (reference sequence). The CDR3, as DNA: TGTGCCTGGAGTGTATATCGAACCAGGATACAGGGGAACACTGAAGCTTTCTTT. Its protein is CAWSVYRTRIQGNTEAFF. Filled out from reference TRBV30 and TRBJ1-1, the complete variable domain reads SQTIHQWPATLVQPVGSPLSLECTVEGTSNPNLYWYRQAAGRGLQLLFYSVGIGQISSEVPQNLSASRPQDRQFILSSKKLLLSDSGFYLCAWSVYRTRIQGNTEAFFGQGTRLTVV.

This clone has only a few counts. The V call is TRBV30, the J call TRBJ2-2, with TRBD1 as a possible D gene (6 bases). Germline values: CDR1 GTSNPN, CDR2 SVGIG (reference sequence). V gave up 0 bases and J gave up 0 bases, with 8 bases separating them. The CDR3 has 15 amino acids. The CDR3, as DNA: TGTGCCTGGAGTGTACACAGGGCGAACACCGGGGAGCTGTTTTTT. It codes for CAWSVHRANTGELFF.

This clone was observed a handful of times. The chain has TRBV13 and TRBJ2-1; D is undetermined. Trimming removed 1 base at V and 8 bases at J, with 12 bases between. Germline values: CDR1 PRHDT, CDR2 FYEKMQ (reference sequence). The CDR3 sequence is 14 residues long. CDR3 DNA sequence: TGTGCCAGCAGCTTAGAGGCTGGGCCCCATGAGCAGTTCTTC. Translating gives CASSLEAGPHEQFF. Combining the CDR3 with reference TRBV13 and TRBJ2-1 gives the whole variable domain AAGVIQSPRHLIKEKRETATLKCYPIPRHDTVYWYQQGPGQDPQFLISFYEKMQSDKGSIPDRFSAQQFSDYHSELNMSSLELGDSALYFCASSLEAGPHEQFFGPGTRLTVL.

The chain joins TRBV7-2 to TRBJ2-7; 9 nucleotides match TRBD1. Germline values: CDR1 SGHTA, CDR2 FQGNSA. The J segment lost 5 bases and the V segment lost 0 bases, leaving 5 bases of the junction unmatched. The CDR3 runs 15 residues. The CDR3 sequence is CASSLAGTGSHEQYF. The CDR3 coding sequence is TGTGCCAGCAGCTTAGCGGGGACAGGGTCCCACGAGCAGTACTTC.

The sample holds a few counts of this clone. The rearrangement joins TRBV18 to TRBJ2-7, with a tentative D call TRBD2 (5 bases). V lost 4 bases and J 2 bases, leaving 9 bases between the germline ends. Germline V gene lookup returns CDR1 KGHSH and CDR2 LQKENI. This CDR3 is 13 amino acids long. The CDR3 region is CASSLSGTYEQYF. In DNA form, the CDR3 reads TGTGCCAGCTCACTGTCCGGGACCTACGAGCAGTACTTC.

The rearrangement links TRBV7-2 to TRBJ2-7; a possible D gene is TRBD2 (5 bases). The V and J ends lost 0 bases and 2 bases respectively, with 8 bases between them. In germline, CDR1 is SGHTA, CDR2 FQGNSA. The CDR3 loop spans 14 amino acids. CDR3 amino acids: CASSLALAPYEQYF. The CDR3 DNA follows: TGTGCCAGCAGCTTAGCTTTAGCGCCCTACGAGCAGTACTTC.

The chain uses TRBV30 and TRBJ2-1; TRBD2 aligns across 10 bases. The V segment lost 2 bases and the J segment 8 bases; nucleotides outside the gene matches: 9. There are 15 residues in the CDR3. Germline V gene data show CDR1 as GTSNPN and CDR2 as SVGIG (reference sequence). The CDR3 nucleotides are TGTGCCTGGAGTAGCGGGGGGGCGGGTAGAGATGAGCAGTTCTTC. Translating gives CAWSSGGAGRDEQFF.

The chain combines TRBV7-9 with TRBJ2-7; 12 bases are a match to TRBD1. CDR3 length: 17 residues. V shed 5 bases and J 4 bases; nucleotides not matched to a gene: 12. From germline, CDR1 is SEHNR and CDR2 FQNEAQ (reference sequence). The CDR3: CASSDSPPGQGAYEQYF. CDR3 in DNA: TGTGCCAGCAGCGATAGCCCTCCGGGACAGGGGGCTTACGAGCAGTACTTC.

This chain connects TRBV18 to TRBJ2-7; the D is unclear. Trimming removed 3 bases at V and 7 bases at J, with 7 bases between. The germline V gene has CDR1 KGHSH and CDR2 LQKENI. The length of the CDR3 is 11 residues. In DNA, the CDR3 is TGTGCCAGCTCACCCTCCCAGGAGCAGTACTTC. Translation: CASSPSQEQYF.

The chain employs TRBV5-4 and TRBJ2-1; 7 bases map to TRBD2. Germline V gene data show CDR1 as SGHNT and CDR2 as YYREEE (reference sequence). V trimming: 3 bases; J trimming: 3 bases; junction bases outside the gene matches: 6. This CDR3 has 15 amino acids. DNA of the CDR3: TGTGCCAGCAGCTCGGGCGGGGGATTCTACAATGAGCAGTTCTTC. Translation: CASSSGGGFYNEQFF.

This clone was recorded a few times. The chain has TRBV4-3 and TRBJ2-7, with a possible D match to TRBD1 (5 bases). The CDR3 loop spans 15 amino acids. Germline CDR1 and CDR2: LGHNA and YSLEER. V dropped 4 bases and J dropped 5 bases, with 18 bases sitting between them. CDR3 region: CASSPDVGRAHEQYF. The CDR3 DNA reads TGCGCCAGCAGCCCCGATGTAGGCAGGGCCCACGAGCAGTACTTC.

The V call is TRBV29-1, the J call TRBJ1-1; 10 nucleotides match TRBD1. The CDR3 runs 14 residues. V was clipped by 7 bases and J by 5 bases; unmatched bases: 10. Germline V gene lookup returns CDR1 SQVTM and CDR2 ANQGSEA. CDR3 protein: CSAGRQGAGTEAFF. CDR3 sequence (DNA): TGCAGCGCCGGGAGACAGGGGGCTGGGACTGAAGCTTTCTTT.

The rearrangement joins TRBV29-1 to TRBJ1-3; the D gene is possibly TRBD1 (6 bases). This CDR3 is built from 14 residues. The germline V and J ends were trimmed by 4 bases and 2 bases, with 12 bases remaining between them. Germline V gene data show CDR1 as SQVTM and CDR2 as ANQGSEA. CDR3: CSVVVSGAGNTIYF. As DNA, the CDR3 is TGCAGCGTTGTTGTCTCAGGGGCTGGAAACACCATATATTTT.

The genes are TRBV9 and TRBJ2-3; possibly TRBD2 for D (7 bases). The germline V gene has CDR1 SGDLS and CDR2 YYNGEE. The CDR3 covers 15 residues. V gave up 4 bases and J gave up 7 bases, with 19 bases separating them. CDR3 nucleotide sequence: TGTGCCAGCAGCATCACGGGGGGCCCGGGCCATACGCAGTATTTT. It is translated as CASSITGGPGHTQYF.

The chain recombines TRBV11-1 with TRBJ2-1; unclear D gene. The V end lost 1 base, the J end lost 6 bases, and 10 bases lay between the germline ends. The CDR3 sequence is 14 residues long. The germline V gene has CDR1 SGHAT and CDR2 FQDESV (reference sequence). The chain's CDR3 is CASSLGVWSNEQFF. In DNA, the CDR3 is TGTGCCAGCAGCTTAGGGGTCTGGAGCAATGAGCAGTTCTTC.

The table lists this clone with a few counts. CDR3 bases: TGCGCCAGCAGCGATGGCACTAGCGGGGATGAGCAGTACTTC. Translation: CASSDGTSGDEQYF. This rearrangement joins TRBV5-1 to TRBJ2-7, with TRBD2 identical over 10 bases. The CDR3 contains 14 residues. CDR1 SGHRS and CDR2 YFSETQ come from the germline V gene. The V and J ends lost 4 bases and 7 bases, in that order; junction bases with no gene match: 8. The full variable domain, completed using reference TRBV5-1 and TRBJ2-7, is KAGVTQTPRYLIKTRGQQVTLSCSPISGHRSVSWYQQTPGQGLQFLFEYFSETQRNKGNFPGRFSGRQFSNSRSEMNVSTLELGDSALYLCASSDGTSGDEQYFGPGTRLTVT.

The V gene is TRBV5-1, the J gene TRBJ2-3; 9 nucleotides agree with TRBD2. This CDR3 has 15 amino acids. V was clipped by 6 bases and J by 2 bases; unmatched bases: 7. Per germline, CDR1 SGHRS and CDR2 YFSETQ. As DNA, the CDR3 is TGCGCCAGCAAAATAGCGGGAGAAGTCACAGATACGCAGTATTTT. This encodes CASKIAGEVTDTQYF.

J is TRBJ1-5 and V is TRBV15, with a tentative D call TRBD1 (6 bases). The CDR3 loop spans 16 amino acids. V was pared by 0 bases and J by 7 bases, with 16 bases between. Germline CDR1 is LNHNV and CDR2 is YYDKDF (reference sequence). The CDR3 protein is CATSRDFNRAKQPQHF. CDR3 nucleotides: TGTGCCACCAGCAGAGATTTCAACAGGGCTAAGCAGCCCCAGCATTTT.

The V and J genes are TRBV29-1 and TRBJ2-7; 8 nucleotides match TRBD1. The ends lost 7 bases at V and 5 bases at J; junction bases unmatched: 10. Germline V lookup: CDR1 SQVTM, CDR2 ANQGSEA. The CDR3 covers 13 residues. CDR3: CSASETGEHEQYF. CDR3 nucleotide sequence: TGCAGCGCCTCCGAGACAGGGGAACACGAGCAGTACTTC.

CDR3 residues: CAWSLPWDRVAKNIQYF. DNA of the CDR3: TGTGCCTGGAGCCTTCCGTGGGACAGGGTGGCCAAAAACATTCAGTACTTC. The V and J genes are TRBV30 and TRBJ2-4; 9 nucleotides line up with TRBD1. This CDR3 has 17 residues. J was trimmed by 1 base and V by 3 bases; bases with no gene match: 10. Germline assignment: CDR1 GTSNPN and CDR2 SVGIG (reference sequence). Full variable domain (outside the CDR3, taken from reference TRBV30 and TRBJ2-4): SQTIHQWPATLVQPVGSPLSLECTVEGTSNPNLYWYRQAAGRGLQLLFYSVGIGQISSEVPQNLSASRPQDRQFILSSKKLLLSDSGFYLCAWSLPWDRVAKNIQYFGAGTRLSVL.

This chain uses TRBV11-2 with TRBJ1-2; 7 bases are shared with TRBD1. The V gene end was trimmed by 5 bases and the J gene end by 5 bases; junction bases not matched to a gene: 5. Germline assignment: CDR1 SGHAT and CDR2 FQNNGV. This CDR3 has 13 amino acids. Here the CDR3 DNA reads TGTGCCAGCAGCCCCGGGACAGCTTATGGCTACACCTTC. Translated: CASSPGTAYGYTF.